Included here is one T cell receptor (beta chain) sequence, with context. This record belongs to a study of blood T cell repertoires in COVID-19. The method was immunoSEQ multiplex PCR; TCRdb's version includes in-frame clones alone and lacks a portion of them. Of approximately 100,000 clones in the sample, roughly 90% were seen once. The CDR3 loop spans 15 amino acids. Per germline, CDR1 SGHTA and CDR2 FQGNSA. Unmatched junction bases numbered 0, after V lost 4 bases and J lost 0 bases. The receptor was isolated from a human donor in a cohort sampled during active COVID-19. J is TRBJ2-3 and V is TRBV7-2, with TRBD2 matching 11 bases. What was sequenced was peripheral blood. The DNA of the CDR3 is TGTGCCAGCAGCTGGACTAGCGGGAGCACAGATACGCAGTATTTT. This gives the protein CASSWTSGSTDTQYF.